The 20 T cell receptor beta chains in this list originate from one sample, sequenced in a study of beta chain features in type 1 diabetes. Investigators reverse transcribed all isolated RNA, so they sequenced expressed TCRB transcripts. TCRdb's copy holds only in-frame clones and misses some; the assay was immunoSEQ multiplex PCR. The sample has over 40,000 clones, approximately 49% seen once. The specimen sequenced was stem cell memory CD4+ T cells from blood. These receptors all come from a woman aged 25 to 39 in good health.

The chain uses TRBV25-1 and TRBJ2-7; TRBD2 aligns across 11 bases. With V trimmed by 5 bases and J by 0 bases, 9 bases remained unmatched. This CDR3 has 17 residues. Per germline, CDR1 MGHDK and CDR2 SYGVNS. CDR3 DNA sequence: TGTGCCAGCAGTCCCAGAGGAGGGACTAGCGGCTCCTACGAGCAGTACTTC. Amino acids: CASSPRGGTSGSYEQYF.

The J gene is TRBJ2-1, the V gene TRBV4-3; unclear D gene. Germline assignment: CDR1 LGHNA and CDR2 YSLEER. The CDR3 totals 13 residues. The ends were cut back, 1 base at V and 5 bases at J, with 6 bases in the middle. The CDR3 region is CASSQGRNNEQFF. The CDR3 DNA is TGCGCCAGCAGCCAAGGCAGGAACAATGAGCAGTTCTTC.

This clone was detected only a few times. The CDR3 loop is CASSPGLAGVGYEQYF. CDR3 coding DNA: TGTGCCAGCAGCCCGGGACTAGCGGGAGTAGGCTACGAGCAGTACTTC. This chain links TRBV7-9 with TRBJ2-5; 14 bases line up with TRBD2. With the DNA end fitting TRBJ2-7 better, the J assignment may be wrong. Germline V gene sequence: CDR1 SEHNR, CDR2 FQNEAQ (reference sequence). The CDR3 has 16 residues.

This chain joins TRBV5-1 and TRBJ2-1; 8 nucleotides match TRBD2. V was clipped by 0 bases and J by 3 bases; unmatched bases: 5. The CDR3 spans 16 residues. Per the germline V gene, CDR1 is SGHRS and CDR2 is YFSETQ. The CDR3 DNA follows: TGCGCCAGCAGCTTGGATAAGGGACTAGTCTACAATGAGCAGTTCTTC. It codes for CASSLDKGLVYNEQFF.

The rearrangement joins TRBV25-1 to TRBJ2-6; weak D call: TRBD1 (5 bases). Germline V gives CDR1 MGHDK, CDR2 SYGVNS. The CDR3 consists of 15 residues. V gave up 1 base and J gave up 8 bases, with 12 bases separating them. The CDR3, as DNA: TGTGCCAGCAGTGAATCCCGCCAGGGTCCCAACGTCCTGACTTTC. As protein: CASSESRQGPNVLTF.

The V gene is TRBV5-5, the J gene TRBJ2-5; D is unclear. V was cut by 2 bases and J by 5 bases, with 4 bases left in between. Germline CDR1 and CDR2: SGHKS and YYEKEE (reference sequence). The CDR3 is 11 residues long. DNA for the CDR3: TGTGCCAGCAGCTTTCAGGAGACCCAGTACTTC. The encoded protein is CASSFQETQYF.

This clone is classed as medium-sized (0.01 to 0.1%). The genes are TRBV7-9 and TRBJ2-1; 7 bases are a match to TRBD1. V gave up 6 bases and J gave up 8 bases; unmatched junction bases: 7. Germline CDR1 SEHNR, CDR2 FQNEAQ (reference sequence). CDR3 length equals 13 residues. CDR3 protein: CASSRQGRDEQFF. CDR3 nucleotide sequence: TGTGCCAGCAGTCGACAGGGTCGGGATGAGCAGTTCTTC.

This sequence joins TRBV10-3 and TRBJ1-5; D is possibly TRBD1 (5 bases). The ends were cut back, 3 bases at V and 3 bases at J, with 12 bases in the middle. Germline V gene sequence: CDR1 ENHRY, CDR2 SYGVKD. The length of the CDR3 is 15 residues. The chain's CDR3 is CAISDRDSFNQPQHF. The DNA for the CDR3 is TGTGCCATCAGTGACCGGGACTCCTTCAATCAGCCCCAGCATTTT.

CDR3 protein: CASRLQKLNTEAFF. DNA for the CDR3: TGTGCCAGTAGGCTACAGAAATTGAACACTGAAGCTTTCTTT. This chain uses TRBV19 with TRBJ1-1, with D unresolved. Germline-derived CDR1 and CDR2 are LNHDA and SQIVND (reference sequence). This CDR3 is built from 14 residues. The V and J ends lost 6 bases and 0 bases respectively, with 11 bases between them. Complete variable domain (other parts from reference TRBV19 and TRBJ1-1): DGGITQSPKYLFRKEGQNVTLSCEQNLNHDAMYWYRQDPGQGLRLIYYSQIVNDFQKGDIAEGYSVSREKKESFPLTVTSAQKNPTAFYLCASRLQKLNTEAFFGQGTRLTVV.

This clone was found a few times. This chain links TRBV18 with TRBJ2-7; D may be TRBD2 (6 bases). The germline gives CDR1 KGHSH, CDR2 LQKENI. The CDR3 has 13 amino acids. The V and J ends lost 5 bases and 4 bases respectively, with 12 bases between them. The DNA of the CDR3 is TGTGCCAGCTCAGGCCAGGGAGGATACGAGCAGTACTTC. Translated, it gives CASSGQGGYEQYF.

About this clone itself: The junction and the germline gene differ at one end; a read error may be behind it. V and J are TRBV30 and TRBJ2-7; TRBD2 agrees at 13 bases. CDR1 and CDR2 (germline): GTSNPN, SVGIG (reference sequence). The CDR3 runs to 14 residues. The CDR3 region is CAWTHGTSGTPPDF. Written as DNA, the CDR3 is TGTGCCTGGACCCATGGGACTAGCGGGACCCCACCGGACTTC.

The chain is built from TRBV4-3 and TRBJ2-7; weak D call: TRBD2 (6 bases). V was cut by 1 base and J by 6 bases, with 16 bases left in between. This CDR3 comprises 15 residues. Germline loops: CDR1 LGHNA, CDR2 YSLEER. CDR3: CASSQAVQGGREQYF. The CDR3 coding sequence is TGCGCCAGCAGCCAAGCCGTTCAGGGAGGCCGCGAGCAGTACTTC.

The rearrangement joins TRBV5-1 to TRBJ1-5; a weak D match, TRBD1 (6 bases). Trimming took 4 bases from V and 4 from J, leaving 18 bases between them. The CDR3 length is 16 residues. Germline CDR1 SGHRS, CDR2 YFSETQ. This CDR3 is CASSPGSGQSNQPQHF. The CDR3 DNA follows: TGCGCCAGCAGCCCGGGATCAGGACAGAGTAATCAGCCCCAGCATTTT.

The V and J genes are TRBV7-3 and TRBJ2-7; 7 bases align to TRBD2. This CDR3 comprises 15 residues. Germline trimming cut 4 bases from V and 2 bases from J; bases unmatched to any gene: 8. The germline CDR1 and CDR2 sequences are SGHTA and FQGTGA. CDR3 in amino acids: CASSSLGGSAYEQYF. In DNA form, the CDR3 reads TGTGCCAGCAGCTCTCTCGGGGGGTCGGCCTACGAGCAGTACTTC. Drawing the rest from reference TRBV7-3 and TRBJ2-7, the complete variable domain is GAGVSQTPSNKVTEKGKYVELRCDPISGHTALYWYRQSLGQGPEFLIYFQGTGAADDSGLPNDRFFAVRPEGSVSTLKIQRTERGDSAVYLCASSSLGGSAYEQYFGPGTRLTVT.

The J gene is TRBJ2-7, the V gene TRBV6-1; D is unclear. This CDR3 has 13 residues. Trimming left V 6 bases short and J 2 bases short, with 11 bases between. Germline lookup yields CDR1 MNHNS and CDR2 SASEGT. The CDR3 here is CASSPTWPYEQYF. The CDR3 DNA reads as TGTGCCAGCAGCCCGACTTGGCCCTACGAGCAGTACTTC.

This sequence joins TRBV5-1 and TRBJ2-7; TRBD1 is a possible D gene (5 bases). Germline assignment: CDR1 SGHRS and CDR2 YFSETQ. The V and J ends lost 1 base and 2 bases respectively, with 10 bases between them. This CDR3 comprises 14 residues. The CDR3 loop is CASSLRGRTYEQYF. In DNA form, the CDR3 reads TGCGCCAGCAGCTTGAGGGGAAGAACCTACGAGCAGTACTTC.

As for this clone: Relative to the germline gene, one junction end is altered; a read error may explain this. The rearrangement links TRBV5-5 to TRBJ2-7, with TRBD1 matching 8 bases. The CDR3 is made up of 15 amino acids. CDR1 and CDR2 (germline): SGHKS, YYEKEE (reference sequence). CDR3 in DNA: TGTGCCAGCAGCACCAGACAGGGGCTCCCCTACGCGCAGTACTTC. Encoded protein: CASSTRQGLPYAQYF.

On this clone: Mismatch with germline at one junction end may stem from a read error. CDR3 DNA sequence: TGTGCCAGCAGTTCCCCTCTAGCGGGAGTTTTTAATGAGCAGTTCTTC. Encoded protein: CASSSPLAGVFNEQFF. The rearrangement joins TRBV10-3 to TRBJ2-1, with TRBD2 identical over 10 bases. The CDR3 has 16 amino acids. Germline CDR1 ENHRY, CDR2 SYGVKD.

Only a few counts were recorded for this clone. The chain has TRBV6-5 and TRBJ2-3; no reliable D call. V lost 7 bases and J lost 3, with 14 bases in between. Germline lookup yields CDR1 MNHEY and CDR2 SVGAGI. This CDR3 has 14 residues. CDR3 in amino acids: CASTSPAQTDTQYF. The CDR3 DNA sequence: TGTGCCAGCACCTCGCCCGCACAGACAGATACGCAGTATTTT.

This clone showed up just a few times. At one end, the junction sequence differs from germline, possibly due to a read error. V usage is TRBV5-1 and J usage is TRBJ2-7, with 8 bases aligning to TRBD1. Germline CDR1 and CDR2: SGHRS and YFSETQ. CDR3 length equals 15 residues. This CDR3 is CASSPGQGASFEQYF. CDR3 nucleotides: TGCGCCAGCAGTCCTGGACAGGGAGCTTCCTTCGAGCAGTACTTC. The full variable domain, with the rest looked up from reference TRBV5-1 and TRBJ2-7, is KAGVTQTPRYLIKTRGQQVTLSCSPISGHRSVSWYQQTPGQGLQFLFEYFSETQRNKGNFPGRFSGRQFSNSRSEMNVSTLELGDSALYLCASSPGQGASFEQYFGPGTRLTVT.